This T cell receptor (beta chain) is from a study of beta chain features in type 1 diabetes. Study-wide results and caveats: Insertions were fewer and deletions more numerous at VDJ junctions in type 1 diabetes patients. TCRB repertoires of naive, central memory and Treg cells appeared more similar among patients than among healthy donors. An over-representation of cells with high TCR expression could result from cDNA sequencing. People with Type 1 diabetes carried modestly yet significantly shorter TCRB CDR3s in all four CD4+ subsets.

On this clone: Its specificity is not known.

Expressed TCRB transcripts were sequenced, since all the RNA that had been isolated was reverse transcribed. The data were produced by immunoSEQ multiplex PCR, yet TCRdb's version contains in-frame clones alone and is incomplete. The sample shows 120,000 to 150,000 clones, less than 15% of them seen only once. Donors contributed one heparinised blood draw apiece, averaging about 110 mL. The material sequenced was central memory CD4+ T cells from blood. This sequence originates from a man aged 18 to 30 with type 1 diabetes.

The CDR3 loop is CASWTSGGISYNEQFF. The CDR3 DNA sequence: TGCGCCAGCTGGACTAGCGGGGGGATTTCCTACAATGAGCAGTTCTTC. The chain recombines TRBV5-1 with TRBJ2-1; 14 bases are shared with TRBD2. The CDR3 totals 16 residues. V lost 7 bases and J lost 1; bases outside the gene matches: 4. The V gene's germline CDR1 is SGHRS and CDR2 YFSETQ.